This T cell receptor beta chain emerged from a study of post-analysis software for immune sequencing data. About the study: As for disease course, relapsing-remitting, secondary progressive and progressive-relapsing multiple sclerosis were all included. Study conclusions and caveats: Patients had higher frequencies than controls of five TRBV segments, including TRBV5-6, TRBV5-1 and TRBV20-1. When compared against controls, multiple sclerosis patients showed significantly lower normalized Chao1 diversity. F measure showed strong co-clustering of same-batch samples.

Comment on this clonotype: Its antigen is as yet unknown.

Germline V gives CDR1 LGHDT, CDR2 YNNKEL (reference sequence). The CDR3 is 16 residues long. V was clipped by 0 bases and J by 5 bases; unmatched bases: 6. Libraries were made from TCR beta cDNA, and they carried unique molecular identifiers. Input of about 1 to 11 million T cells yielded 500,000 to 550,000 cDNA molecules. TCRdb itself ran the PCR reads through MiXCR, one entry per CDR3 protein. The table lists roughly 540,000 distinct CDR3 sequences, less than 40% of them singletons. Sequenced sample: blood. This TCR came from a girl aged 2-17 years with multiple sclerosis. The chain has TRBV3-1 and TRBJ2-1, with 8 bases identical to TRBD2. The CDR3 reads CASSQEGLGLDNEQFF. As DNA, the CDR3 is TGTGCCAGCAGCCAAGAGGGGTTGGGACTAGACAATGAGCAGTTCTTC.